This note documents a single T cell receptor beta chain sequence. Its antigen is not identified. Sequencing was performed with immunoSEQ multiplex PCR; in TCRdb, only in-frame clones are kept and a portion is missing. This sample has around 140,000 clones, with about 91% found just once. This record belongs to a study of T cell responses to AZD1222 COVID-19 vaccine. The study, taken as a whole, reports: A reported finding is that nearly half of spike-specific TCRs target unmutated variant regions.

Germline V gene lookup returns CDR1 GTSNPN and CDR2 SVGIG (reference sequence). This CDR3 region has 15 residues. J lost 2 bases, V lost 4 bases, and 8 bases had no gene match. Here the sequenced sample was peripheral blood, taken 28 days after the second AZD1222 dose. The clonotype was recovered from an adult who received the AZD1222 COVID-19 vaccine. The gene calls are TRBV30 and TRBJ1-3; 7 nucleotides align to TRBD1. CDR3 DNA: TGTGCCTGGAATCACGGGACAGTAACTGGAAACACCATATATTTT. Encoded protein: CAWNHGTVTGNTIYF.